This entry features one T cell receptor beta chain sequence. CDR1 and CDR2 (germline): SGHAT, FQNNGV. The CDR3 consists of 14 residues. V was clipped by 5 bases and J by 7 bases; unmatched bases: 10. The data belong to a study of blood T cell repertoires in COVID-19. At the level of the study: Sample material is recorded as cDNA or gDNA derived from T cells, B-cell-depleted T cells, or PBMCs.

Clones were read by immunoSEQ multiplex PCR, and TCRdb kept only the in-frame ones, dropping some. The sample includes 140,000 to 150,000 clones, more than 80% of them seen just once. Sequenced material: peripheral blood. V gene TRBV11-2 combines with J gene TRBJ1-2; the match to TRBD1 covers 7 bases. The TCR was taken from a human donor in a cohort sampled during active COVID-19. The CDR3 region has the DNA TGTGCCAGCAGCCCAACGACAGGGATCGGTGGCTACACCTTC. This sequence encodes CASSPTTGIGGYTF.